The text below deals with one TCR beta chain. The antigen remains unidentified. The ends were cut back, 7 bases at V and 3 bases at J, with 10 bases in the middle. CDR1 and CDR2 from the germline V gene are SGHVS and FQNEAQ. CDR3 length equals 12 residues. TCRdb independently ran MiXCR on the 5' RACE reads; one entry per CDR3 protein. The sample includes some 66,000 distinct CDR3 sequences, over 8% of them seen just once. This sample was included in a study of early T cells in non-severe SARS-CoV-2 infection. Study-level results: VDJdb-based matching was biased toward anti-spike CD8 responses and missed private and CD4 specificities.

The chain is built from TRBV7-8 and TRBJ2-7; D remains ambiguous. The clonotype comes from an adult who was a healthcare worker with PCR-confirmed SARS-CoV-2 infection or an uninfected control (not recorded which). Sequencing used whole blood. In DNA, the CDR3 is TGTGCCAGCACCAAAGAAGACTACGAGCAGTACTTC. Its translation: CASTKEDYEQYF. Together with reference TRBV7-8 and TRBJ2-7, the CDR3 gives the full variable domain: GAGVSQSPRYKVAKRGQDVALRCDPISGHVSLFWYQQALGQGPEFLTYFQNEAQLDKSGLPSDRFFAERPEGSVSTLKIQRTQQEDSAVYLCASTKEDYEQYFGPGTRLTVT.